Described below is a single T cell receptor beta chain sequence and its context. Its cognate antigen is unknown. V was trimmed by 0 bases and J by 7 bases, leaving 19 bases between them. The CDR3 is made up of 16 amino acids. Germline assignment: CDR1 MNHEY and CDR2 SVGAGI. This entry is derived from a study of CD8 T cells in ankylosing spondylitis. Study-wide points: Significantly higher representation of disease-linked clones was reported for matched ankylosing spondylitis synovial fluid. Among TCR beta sequences, a motif of eight highly homologous variants appeared characteristic of ankylosing spondylitis blood.

TCRdb used MiXCR to reprocess the 5' RACE reads, holding one entry per CDR3 protein. This table has approximately 150,000 distinct CDR3 sequences, roughly 15% appearing once. The sample was blood, either unsorted or a sorted T cell fraction (not recorded which). The TCR originated in a male donor with ankylosing spondylitis. This sequence joins TRBV6-5 and TRBJ2-7, with a tentative D call TRBD2 (5 bases). In DNA form, the CDR3 reads TGTGCCAGCAGTTACTCGCGGGCTAGGGCGGACTTAGAGCAGTACTTC. This sequence encodes CASSYSRARADLEQYF.